This TCR beta chain was captured in a study of cytomegalovirus exposure and HLA in healthy donors. Study-wide background: Among the approximately 380 donors who were genotyped, roughly 85% fell in the genetic ancestry cluster that is associated with self-reported Caucasian donors.

Donors were nominally healthy when sampled, though unrecorded immune exposures were likely. There are a few counts of this clone. The V end was cut by 2 bases, the J end by 0 bases, with 10 bases between. The CDR3 runs to 15 residues. Germline assignment: CDR1 ENHRY and CDR2 SYGVKD. Amplification used 60 Vbeta primers and 13 Jbeta primers. TCRdb's copy holds only in-frame clones and misses some; the assay was immunoSEQ multiplex PCR. The table shows some 160,000 clones, with approximately 80% occurring only once. This TCR came from a woman in her 30s in good health and CMV-seronegative. The chain couples TRBV10-3 to TRBJ1-1, with D maybe TRBD1 (5 bases). What was sequenced was PBMCs. For the CDR3, the DNA is TGTGCCATCAGTGAGGATCAGGGTATGAACACTGAAGCTTTCTTT. Amino acids: CAISEDQGMNTEAFF.